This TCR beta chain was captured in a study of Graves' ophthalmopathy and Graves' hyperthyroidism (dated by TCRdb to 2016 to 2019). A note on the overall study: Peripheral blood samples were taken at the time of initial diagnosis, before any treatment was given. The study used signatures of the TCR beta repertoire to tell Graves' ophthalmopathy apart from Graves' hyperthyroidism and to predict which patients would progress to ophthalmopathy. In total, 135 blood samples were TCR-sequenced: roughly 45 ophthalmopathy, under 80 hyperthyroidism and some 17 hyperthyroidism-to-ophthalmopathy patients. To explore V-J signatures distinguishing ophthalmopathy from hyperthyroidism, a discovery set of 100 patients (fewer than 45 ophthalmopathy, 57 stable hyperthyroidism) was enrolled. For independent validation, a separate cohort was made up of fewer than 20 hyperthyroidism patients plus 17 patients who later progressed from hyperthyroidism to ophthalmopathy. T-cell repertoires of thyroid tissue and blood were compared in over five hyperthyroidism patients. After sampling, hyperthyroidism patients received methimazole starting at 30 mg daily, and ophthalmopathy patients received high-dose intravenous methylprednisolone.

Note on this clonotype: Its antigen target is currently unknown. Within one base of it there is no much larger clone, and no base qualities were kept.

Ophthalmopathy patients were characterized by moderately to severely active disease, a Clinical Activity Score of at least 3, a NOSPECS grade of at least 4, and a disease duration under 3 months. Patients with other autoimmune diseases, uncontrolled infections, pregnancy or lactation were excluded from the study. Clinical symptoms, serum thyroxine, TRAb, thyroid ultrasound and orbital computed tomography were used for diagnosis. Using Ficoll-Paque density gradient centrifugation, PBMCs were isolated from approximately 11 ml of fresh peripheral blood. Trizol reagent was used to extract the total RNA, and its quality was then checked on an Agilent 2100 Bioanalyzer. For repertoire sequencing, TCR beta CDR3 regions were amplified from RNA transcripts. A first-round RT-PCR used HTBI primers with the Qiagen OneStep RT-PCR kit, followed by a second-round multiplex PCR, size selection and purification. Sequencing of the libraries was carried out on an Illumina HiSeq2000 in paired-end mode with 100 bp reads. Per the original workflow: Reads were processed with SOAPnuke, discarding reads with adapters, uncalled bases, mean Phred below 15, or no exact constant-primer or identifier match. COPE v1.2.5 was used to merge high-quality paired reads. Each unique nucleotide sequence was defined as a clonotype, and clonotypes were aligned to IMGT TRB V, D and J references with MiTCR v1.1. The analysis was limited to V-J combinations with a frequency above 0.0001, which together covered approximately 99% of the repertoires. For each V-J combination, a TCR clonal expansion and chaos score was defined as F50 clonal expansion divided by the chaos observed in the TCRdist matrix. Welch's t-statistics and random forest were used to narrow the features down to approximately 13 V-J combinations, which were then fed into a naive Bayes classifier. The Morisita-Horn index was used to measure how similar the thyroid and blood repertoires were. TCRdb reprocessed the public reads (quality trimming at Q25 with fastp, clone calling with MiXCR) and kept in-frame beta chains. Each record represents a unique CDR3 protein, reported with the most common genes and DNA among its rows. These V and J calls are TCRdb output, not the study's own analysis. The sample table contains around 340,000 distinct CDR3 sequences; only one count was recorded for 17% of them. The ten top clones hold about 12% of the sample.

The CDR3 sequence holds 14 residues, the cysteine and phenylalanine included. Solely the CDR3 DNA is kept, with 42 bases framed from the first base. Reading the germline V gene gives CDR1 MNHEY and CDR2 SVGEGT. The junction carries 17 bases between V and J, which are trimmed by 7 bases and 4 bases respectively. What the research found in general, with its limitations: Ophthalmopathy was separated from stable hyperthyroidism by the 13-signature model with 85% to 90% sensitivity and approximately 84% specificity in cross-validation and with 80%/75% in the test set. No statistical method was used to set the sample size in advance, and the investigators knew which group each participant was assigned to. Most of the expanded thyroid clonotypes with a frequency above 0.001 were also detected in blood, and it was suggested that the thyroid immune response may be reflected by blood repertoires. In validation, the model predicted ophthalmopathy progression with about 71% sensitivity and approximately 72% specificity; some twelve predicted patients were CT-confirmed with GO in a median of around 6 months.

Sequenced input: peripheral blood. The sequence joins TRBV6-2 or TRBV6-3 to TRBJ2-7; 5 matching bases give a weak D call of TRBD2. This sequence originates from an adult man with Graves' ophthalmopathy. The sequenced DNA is TGTGCCAGCACCGACATGCTATCGGGATACGAGCAGTACTTC. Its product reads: CASTDMLSGYEQYF.